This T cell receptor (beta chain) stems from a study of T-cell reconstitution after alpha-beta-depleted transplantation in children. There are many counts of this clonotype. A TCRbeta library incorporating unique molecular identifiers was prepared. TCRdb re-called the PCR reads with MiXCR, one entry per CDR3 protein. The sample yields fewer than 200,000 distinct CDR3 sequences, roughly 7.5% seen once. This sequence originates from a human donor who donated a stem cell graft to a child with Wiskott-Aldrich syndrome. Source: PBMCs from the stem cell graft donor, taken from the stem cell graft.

CDR3 DNA sequence: TGTGCCAGCAGCGTCGGGATTAAAGAGACCCAGTACTTC. Protein product: CASSVGIKETQYF. The V call is TRBV11-2, the J call TRBJ2-5; perhaps TRBD2 as D (5 bases). This CDR3 contains 13 residues. With 5 bases removed from V and 3 bases from J, the gap between germline ends came to 10 bases. Germline V lookup: CDR1 SGHAT, CDR2 FQNNGV.